This section outlines one T cell receptor (beta chain) sequence together with its context. There is no known antigen for this receptor. One base away there is no much larger clone; base qualities are not given. This entry comes from a study of shared clonotypes between healthy human individuals (dated by TCRdb to the early 2020s). With regard to the full study: A couple of women and a few men aged 18 to 49 years were included in the cohort. Libraries were prepared and TCR repertoires were sequenced by different laboratories using diverse techniques, in order to increase sequencing depth and limit assay-specific biases. The study deeply sequenced blood TCR repertoires of 5 or 6 healthy adults to estimate repertoire size and the extent of clonotype sharing between individuals. Per donor, leukapheresis produced somewhere between about 0.8 and 9.5 billion PBMCs. For each donor, CD4 naive and CD4 memory were each run on three plates, CD8 naive on two plates, and CD8 memory on one plate. Study-level results and caveats: Based on pairwise subsampling, the degree of clonotype sharing among donors was expected to be affected by sequencing depth. The small number of donors limited the genetic and exposure-history diversity represented. Sampling was restricted to blood, and TCR repertoires in tissue are likely to differ from TCR repertoires in blood. Higher generation probabilities were observed for clonotypes shared by all four sorted-subset donors than for non-shared clonotypes. About 5% of naive CD4, 3.5% of naive CD8, 2.3% of memory CD4, and roughly 0.4% of memory CD8 clonotypes were shared across a handful of donors. Larger estimated clonotype richness was generally found for naive subsets than for memory subsets. Rarefaction of sorted-subset datasets indicated incomplete sequencing despite the large sequencing depth.

The CDR3 starts with the cysteine, ends with the phenylalanine, and has 13 residues. Only the CDR3 part of the read is kept: 39 bases, read in frame from the first base. V is clipped by 5 bases and J by 6 bases, and the sequence between their germline boundaries is 8 bases long. The germline V gene (reference sequence) provides CDR1 PRHDT and CDR2 FYEKMQ. Using the deep immunoSEQ assay, TCR CDR3 regions were amplified from genomic DNA by multiplex PCR. Extracted genomic DNA from each cell subset was distributed evenly across all wells of several immunoSEQ 96-well plates, and each plate was treated as a replicate. For sorted subsets, each replicate PCR was loaded with about 200 ng genomic DNA, equivalent to 25,000 to 30,000 T cell genomes. Purified libraries were quantified with a Qubit 3.0 fluorometer, sized on a Bioanalyzer 2100, and re-quantified with the KAPA Library Quantification kit. A separate single-read 150-cycle Illumina NextSeq 550 flow cell was used to sequence each immunoSEQ 96-well plate. The authors processed their data as follows. Because the immunoSEQ output included only junctional sequences and no quality scores, the filtering could not be the same as the filtering used for full-length reads. Sequences were annotated with PyIR, a Python wrapper for IgBLAST v1.9, using IMGT germline references to assign V/J genes and CDR3. Any read was removed if the V/J assignment was weak (E-value above 1e-6), the CDR3 was missing, or the read contained stop codons, out-of-frame junctions, or ambiguous translated residues. V3J clonotypes were defined as sequences sharing an identical inferred V gene, J gene, and CDR3 amino acid sequence. Percentage overlap between repertoires was calculated by dividing the number of shared unique clonotypes by the size of the smaller repertoire. Repertoire richness was assessed with RTK rarefaction, the Chao1 estimator, and Recon v2.1 estimates of unobserved clonotypes. Generation probabilities were computed with OLGA for all TCRbeta clonotypes obtained by the gDNA method from four donors. In TCRdb, the immuneACCESS table is reduced to in-frame sequences with V and J assigned. These tables do not hold every clone; where another copy was compared, an unresolved V gene accounts for under half, and the others remain unexplained. The V and J calls and clone size are taken from that table; D and trimming were inferred from the DNA. This sample comprises 2 million to 2.5 million clones, approximately 96% of them detected only once. The ten top clones hold around 0.13% of the sample.

The donors were healthy, HIV-negative adults with no recently reported acute infections or vaccinations. All donors were Caucasian adults living in Nashville, Tennessee, USA. CD4+ T cells were enriched by magnetic negative selection, after which naive cells were positively selected on CD45RA and the negative fraction was taken as the memory subset. Blood was collected by leukapheresis, and PBMCs were isolated by Ficoll-Histopaque density gradient centrifugation and then cryopreserved in liquid nitrogen vapor phase. Purity and quantity of every magnetically sorted T cell population were checked by analytical flow cytometry. Genomic DNA was isolated from each sorted fraction and quantified by UV absorbance on a Nanodrop 2000c.

The receptor comes from a young man in good health. The rearrangement combines TRBV13 with TRBJ1-6; a tentative D call is TRBD1 (5 bases match). Sequencing input: naive CD4+ T cells sorted from blood. Interpreted using the paper, the cell subset or site label stands for: CD45RA+ positively selected. The CDR3 protein is CASSDDSNSPLHF. The DNA sequence follows: TGTGCCAGCAGCGACGACAGTAATTCACCCCTCCACTTT.